This T cell receptor (beta chain) originates from a study of cytomegalovirus exposure and HLA in healthy donors. Both 60 Vbeta primers and 13 Jbeta primers went into the PCR. Assay: immunoSEQ multiplex PCR; the TCRdb copy retains only in-frame clones and omits some. The sample carries tens of thousands of clones, roughly two thirds recorded once. Germline values: CDR1 PRHDT, CDR2 FYEKMQ (reference sequence). V lost 5 bases to trimming and J lost 8 bases; unmatched junction nucleotides: 11. The CDR3 runs 16 residues. The source material was PBMCs. This clonotype was sampled from a man aged 50-59 years in good health and CMV-seronegative. The chain carries TRBV13 and TRBJ1-6, with 8 bases identical to TRBD1. The CDR3 DNA is TGTGCCAGCAGCATCACCGGGACAGGTTGGGATTCACCCCTCCACTTT. Translating gives CASSITGTGWDSPLHF.